These 10 T cell receptor beta chains were sequenced from one sample in a study of blood T cell repertoires in COVID-19. Produced via immunoSEQ multiplex PCR; TCRdb's table is partial and in-frame only. The sample lists some 300,000 clones; around 89% were seen once. Sequenced: peripheral blood. These receptors all come from a woman in her 50s with COVID-19, enrolled during active disease.

The rearrangement joins TRBV7-2 to TRBJ2-4, with 7 bases matching TRBD2. The CDR3 consists of 18 residues. Looked up from germline, CDR1 is SGHTA and CDR2 is FQGNSA. Trimming removed 2 bases from V and 1 base from J; junction bases left unmatched: 11. The CDR3 reads CASSLSGGTIQAKNIQYF. DNA for the CDR3: TGTGCCAGCAGCTTATCAGGTGGGACTATCCAGGCCAAAAACATTCAGTACTTC.

The V call is TRBV7-6, the J call TRBJ2-7; 10 nucleotides align to TRBD1. CDR1 SGHVS and CDR2 FNYEAQ come from the germline V gene. The trim removed 6 bases at V and 4 bases at J, leaving 9 bases unmatched. The CDR3 loop spans 15 amino acids. The CDR3 sequence is CASSPSGTGVYEQYF. Written as DNA, the CDR3 is TGTGCCAGCAGTCCGTCCGGGACAGGGGTTTACGAGCAGTACTTC.

The rearrangement uses TRBV11-2 and TRBJ2-1; D perhaps matches TRBD2 (6 bases). This CDR3 has 12 amino acids. V was cut by 3 bases and J by 7 bases, with 7 bases left in between. Looked up from germline, CDR1 is SGHAT and CDR2 is FQNNGV. The CDR3 reads CASSLEGNEQFF. CDR3 nucleotides: TGTGCCAGCAGCTTGGAGGGAAATGAGCAGTTCTTC.

The V call is TRBV7-8, the J call TRBJ2-2; TRBD2 aligns across 9 bases. This CDR3 is built from 16 residues. Germline loops: CDR1 SGHVS, CDR2 FQNEAQ. Trimming cost V 5 bases and J 7 bases; bases outside gene matches: 11. This chain's CDR3 is CASSGSVAGGSGELFF. CDR3 bases: TGTGCCAGCAGCGGAAGCGTTGCGGGAGGGAGCGGGGAGCTGTTTTTT.

This chain links TRBV18 with TRBJ2-3; the match to TRBD2 covers 10 bases. This CDR3 has 17 amino acids. Trimming removed 4 bases from V and 6 bases from J; junction bases left unmatched: 13. Germline loops: CDR1 KGHSH, CDR2 LQKENI. CDR3 in amino acids: CASSLPLAGALPDTQYF. CDR3 DNA sequence: TGTGCCAGCTCACTTCCCCTAGCGGGAGCCCTTCCGGATACGCAGTATTTT.

V gene TRBV7-2 combines with J gene TRBJ2-2, with TRBD2 matching 9 bases. CDR1 is SGHTA, CDR2 FQGNSA, per germline. V lost 4 bases and J lost 2; bases outside the gene matches: 5. CDR3 length: 16 residues. As DNA, the CDR3 is TGTGCCAGCAGCTGGGCAGGGACTAGCAACACCGGGGAGCTGTTTTTT. It specifies CASSWAGTSNTGELFF.

This clone was seen just once. This sequence joins TRBV5-1 and TRBJ2-7, with 7 bases that match TRBD1. The junction had 5 bases not matched to a gene; V was cut back by 4 bases and J by 1 base. The germline gives CDR1 SGHRS, CDR2 YFSETQ. The CDR3 is made up of 14 amino acids. The CDR3 coding sequence is TGCGCCAGCAGCCCCCCGACAGGGTCCTACGAGCAGTACTTC. Protein product: CASSPPTGSYEQYF.

The genes are TRBV6-2 or TRBV6-3 and TRBJ1-1; 7 bases fit TRBD1. This CDR3 has 15 amino acids. Germline trimming cut 4 bases from V and 7 bases from J; bases unmatched to any gene: 12. In germline, CDR1 is MNHEY, CDR2 SVGEGT. The CDR3, as DNA: TGTGCCAGCAGTTTAGGGGGCGCAGGGACGGGTGAAGCTTTCTTT. It translates to CASSLGGAGTGEAFF.

For the CDR3, the DNA is TGTGCCAGCAGCTCTTACGGGACAGGGGATCACTATGGCTACACCTTC. Its protein is CASSSYGTGDHYGYTF. The V gene is TRBV5-4, the J gene TRBJ1-2, with 10 positions matching TRBD1. CDR3 length equals 16 residues. The junction had 8 bases not matched to a gene; V was cut back by 3 bases and J by 3 bases. Per germline, CDR1 SGHNT and CDR2 YYREEE (reference sequence).

The chain links TRBV5-4 to TRBJ1-1; D not resolved. CDR1 is SGHNT, CDR2 YYREEE, per germline (reference sequence). This CDR3 comprises 17 residues. The germline V and J ends were trimmed by 0 bases and 0 bases, with 15 bases remaining between them. In DNA, the CDR3 is TGTGCCAGCAGCTTGGCCGGGAGAAAGGTAATGAACACTGAAGCTTTCTTT. Translated: CASSLAGRKVMNTEAFF.